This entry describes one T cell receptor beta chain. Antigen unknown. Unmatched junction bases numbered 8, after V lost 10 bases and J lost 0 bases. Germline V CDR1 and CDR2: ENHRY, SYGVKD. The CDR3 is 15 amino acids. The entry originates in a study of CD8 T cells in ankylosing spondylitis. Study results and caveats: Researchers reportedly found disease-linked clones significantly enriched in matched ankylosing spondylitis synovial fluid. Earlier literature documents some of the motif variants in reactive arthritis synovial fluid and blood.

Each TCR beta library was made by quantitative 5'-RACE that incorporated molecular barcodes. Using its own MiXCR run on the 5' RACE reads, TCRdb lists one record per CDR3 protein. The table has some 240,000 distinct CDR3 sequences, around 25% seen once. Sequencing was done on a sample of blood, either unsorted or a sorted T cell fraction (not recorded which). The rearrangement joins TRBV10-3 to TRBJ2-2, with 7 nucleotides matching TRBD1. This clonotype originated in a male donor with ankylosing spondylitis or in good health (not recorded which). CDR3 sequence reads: CATRAGTANTGELFF. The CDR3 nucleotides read TGTGCCACTCGAGCCGGGACAGCGAACACCGGGGAGCTGTTTTTT.